The 28 T cell receptor beta chains listed next were all sequenced from one sample in a study of blood T cells in healthy people across ages. Combining a sample-barcoded 5' primer with a J-beta primer mix, a second PCR ran for roughly 7 to 12 cycles. TCRdb reprocessed the 5' RACE reads with MiXCR, giving one entry per CDR3 protein. The sample shows roughly 1 million distinct CDR3 sequences, around 25% of them seen only once. These data were also filed under a second study, of T cells of mothers and their children.

The sequenced sample was blood. The receptor source for this set is a girl aged 2-10 years in good health.

There are a few counts of this clonotype. The V call is TRBV7-9, the J call TRBJ2-7; TRBD1 matches at 9 bases. CDR1 and CDR2 (germline): SEHNR, FQNEAQ (reference sequence). The CDR3 covers 15 residues. The junction had 7 bases not matched to a gene; V was cut back by 5 bases and J by 2 bases. CDR3 region: CASSPRDREPYEQYF. CDR3 sequence (DNA): TGTGCCAGCAGCCCCCGGGACAGGGAACCCTACGAGCAGTACTTC.

This clonotype was seen only a few times. The CDR3 region is CASSFPNHGYTF. The DNA of the CDR3 is TGTGCCAGCAGTTTCCCAAACCATGGCTACACCTTC. This rearrangement joins TRBV28 to TRBJ1-2; D not certain. Trimming took off 3 bases at V and 6 bases at J, with 8 bases between the two ends. The CDR3 loop spans 12 amino acids. Looked up from germline, CDR1 is MDHEN and CDR2 is SYDVKM.

This clonotype was seen repeatedly, ten times or more. The chain carries TRBV4-2 and TRBJ1-1; no firm D call. The germline CDR1 and CDR2 sequences are LGHNA and YNFKEQ. Trimming took 3 bases from V and 6 from J, leaving 14 bases between them. The CDR3 runs 14 residues. The CDR3 reads CASSHPPRGAEAFF. The CDR3 DNA is TGTGCCAGCAGCCATCCCCCTAGAGGAGCTGAAGCTTTCTTT.

The chain is built from TRBV9 and TRBJ1-5; D might be TRBD1 (6 bases). The CDR3 runs 13 residues. The germline gives CDR1 SGDLS, CDR2 YYNGEE. V lost 4 bases and J lost 6, with 11 bases in between. CDR3 sequence: CASSKQGSQPQHF. The DNA for the CDR3 is TGTGCCAGCAGCAAACAGGGAAGTCAGCCCCAGCATTTT. The full variable domain, rest sourced from reference TRBV9 and TRBJ1-5, is DSGVTQTPKHLITATGQRVTLRCSPRSGDLSVYWYQQSLDQGLQFLIQYYNGEERAKGNILERFSAQQFPDLHSELNLSSLELGDSALYFCASSKQGSQPQHFGDGTRLSIL.

V gene TRBV20-1 combines with J gene TRBJ2-1; perhaps D is TRBD1 or TRBD2 (5 bases each). Germline V gene data show CDR1 as DFQATT and CDR2 as SNEGSKA (reference sequence). V lost 5 bases and J lost 6, with 17 bases in between. The CDR3 totals 14 residues. The CDR3 nucleotides read TGCAGTGCTCGGGACCGGAAAGGTTTCAATGAGCAGTTCTTC. Its protein is CSARDRKGFNEQFF.

The chain is built from TRBV28 and TRBJ2-4, with D uncertain. Looked up from germline, CDR1 is MDHEN and CDR2 is SYDVKM. V lost 2 bases to trimming and J lost 1 base, with 12 bases between them. The CDR3 has 16 residues. The CDR3 nucleotides read TGTGCCAGCAGTTTACCCCTTCTGGGGGCCAAAAACATTCAGTACTTC. Its protein product is CASSLPLLGAKNIQYF. The full variable domain, completed using reference TRBV28 and TRBJ2-4, is DVKVTQSSRYLVKRTGEKVFLECVQDMDHENMFWYRQDPGLGLRLIYFSYDVKMKEKGDIPEGYSVSREKKERFSLILESASTNQTSMYLCASSLPLLGAKNIQYFGAGTRLSVL.

This chain joins TRBV27 and TRBJ1-1, with unresolved D. Germline V gene sequence: CDR1 MNHEY, CDR2 SMNVEV (reference sequence). The V and J ends lost 4 bases and 11 bases respectively, with 11 bases between them. The CDR3 is made up of 11 amino acids. This CDR3 reads CASSWFGEAFF. CDR3 nucleotide sequence: TGTGCCAGCAGTTGGTTTGGAGAGGCTTTCTTT.

This clonotype was counted only a few times. The CDR3 DNA follows: TGCAGCGTTGAGCCCAGGGTTAACACCGGGGAGCTGTTTTTT. Translating gives CSVEPRVNTGELFF. The chain uses TRBV29-1 and TRBJ2-2, with D possibly matching TRBD1 (5 bases). CDR3 length equals 14 residues. Germline values: CDR1 SQVTM, CDR2 ANQGSEA. The ends were cut back, 3 bases at V and 2 bases at J, with 10 bases in the middle.

The V call is TRBV7-2, the J call TRBJ1-4; a weak D match, TRBD1 (6 bases). V lost 7 bases, J lost 5 bases, and 14 bases lay in between. The CDR3 contains 14 residues. Germline CDR1 reads SGHTA; CDR2 reads FQGNSA. CDR3 amino acids: CASTPGQLNEKLFF. The CDR3 DNA sequence: TGTGCCAGCACCCCTGGACAGCTGAATGAAAAACTGTTTTTT.

This clonotype was counted a few times. The CDR3 here is CASSLLGAQFF. The DNA for the CDR3 is TGCGCCAGCAGCTTGTTGGGTGCGCAGTTCTTC. This chain uses TRBV5-1 with TRBJ2-1, with unresolved D. The CDR3 runs 11 residues. Germline CDR1 is SGHRS and CDR2 is YFSETQ. Trimming took 1 base from V and 12 from J, leaving 8 bases between them. Full variable domain (missing parts from reference TRBV5-1 and TRBJ2-1): KAGVTQTPRYLIKTRGQQVTLSCSPISGHRSVSWYQQTPGQGLQFLFEYFSETQRNKGNFPGRFSGRQFSNSRSEMNVSTLELGDSALYLCASSLLGAQFFGPGTRLTVL.

In its sample, this clonotype was seen a few times. The chain is built from TRBV9 and TRBJ2-2, with TRBD2 identical over 10 bases. V dropped 2 bases and J dropped 3; count of bases not matched to a gene: 1. The germline V gene encodes CDR1 SGDLS and CDR2 YYNGEE. The CDR3 is made up of 15 amino acids. The DNA of the CDR3 is TGTGCCAGCAGCGTCACTAGCGGGGACACCGGGGAGCTGTTTTTT. Its translation: CASSVTSGDTGELFF.

The chain employs TRBV28 and TRBJ2-7; 12 bases line up with TRBD2. With 4 bases clipped from V and 9 bases from J, the junction kept 10 bases outside the gene matches. Germline CDR1 is MDHEN and CDR2 is SYDVKM. There are 15 residues in the CDR3. This chain's CDR3 is CASSSGLAGLARQYF. The CDR3 nucleotides are TGTGCCAGCAGTTCTGGACTAGCGGGATTAGCTCGGCAGTACTTC.

This clonotype appeared a few times. The genes are TRBV7-2 and TRBJ2-7, with TRBD2 as a possible D gene (7 bases). The CDR3 has 15 residues. Trimming cost V 3 bases and J 3 bases, with 15 bases left between them. Germline values: CDR1 SGHTA, CDR2 FQGNSA. This CDR3 is CASSLRGLTRYEQYF. CDR3 sequence (DNA): TGTGCCAGCAGCTTGCGGGGGCTTACCCGCTACGAGCAGTACTTC.

There are many counts of this clonotype. The rearrangement joins TRBV5-1 to TRBJ2-5; weak D call: TRBD1 (6 bases). Trimming shortened V by 3 bases and J by 1 base, and 7 bases separated the two germline ends. The CDR3 contains 13 residues. CDR1 and CDR2 (germline): SGHRS, YFSETQ. The CDR3 loop is CASSWTAQETQYF. In nucleotides, the CDR3 is TGCGCCAGCAGCTGGACAGCCCAAGAGACCCAGTACTTC. The variable domain in full, with the rest retrieved from reference TRBV5-1 and TRBJ2-5, is KAGVTQTPRYLIKTRGQQVTLSCSPISGHRSVSWYQQTPGQGLQFLFEYFSETQRNKGNFPGRFSGRQFSNSRSEMNVSTLELGDSALYLCASSWTAQETQYFGPGTRLLVL.

There are a few counts of this clonotype. J is TRBJ1-3 and V is TRBV7-9, with a possible D match to TRBD1 (5 bases). The CDR3 loop spans 16 amino acids. The germline V gene encodes CDR1 SEHNR and CDR2 FQNEAQ (reference sequence). V lost 2 bases and J lost 4, with 15 bases in between. CDR3 region: CASSLFGRVAGNTIYF. The CDR3 coding sequence is TGTGCCAGCAGCTTATTTGGCAGGGTGGCAGGAAACACCATATATTTT. Using reference TRBV7-9 and TRBJ1-3 for the parts outside the CDR3, the full variable domain is DTGVSQNPRHKITKRGQNVTFRCDPISEHNRLYWYRQTLGQGPEFLTYFQNEAQLEKSRLLSDRFSAERPKGSFSTLEIQRTEQGDSAMYLCASSLFGRVAGNTIYFGEGSWLTVV.

This clonotype has more than one count but fewer than ten. This sequence joins TRBV4-3 and TRBJ2-3, with a tentative D call TRBD2 (6 bases). V was clipped by 2 bases and J by 0 bases, with 15 bases between them. The CDR3 contains 17 residues. CDR1 and CDR2 (germline): LGHNA, YSLEER. The CDR3 nucleotides read TGCGCCAGCAGCCAACTGAGTAGCGGATCTAGCACAGATACGCAGTATTTT. Residues: CASSQLSSGSSTDTQYF.

This clonotype was detected only a few times. V is TRBV4-1 and J is TRBJ1-2; no firm D call. Per the germline V gene, CDR1 is MGHRA and CDR2 is YSYEKL. This CDR3 has 15 residues. The V and J ends lost 4 bases and 2 bases respectively, with 14 bases between them. The CDR3 DNA reads as TGCGCCAGCAGCCTTGGTGAGGAAGGAAACTATGGCTACACCTTC. Protein: CASSLGEEGNYGYTF.

The rearrangement joins TRBV21-1 to TRBJ2-5; TRBD1, the table's D call, lacks a check against the DNA. TRBV21-1 constitutes a pseudogene. The CDR3 is made up of 17 amino acids. CDR3: CASSNIEGQGAKETQYF. CDR3 nucleotide sequence: TGTGCCAGCAGCAATATCGAGGGACAGGGTGCTAAAGAGACCCAGTACTTC.

This clonotype was seen a few times. The chain recombines TRBV9 with TRBJ1-1; D uncertain. The V end was cut by 2 bases, the J end by 6 bases, with 17 bases between. Germline CDR1 SGDLS, CDR2 YYNGEE. The CDR3 is made up of 15 amino acids. The CDR3 sequence: CASSVSWTGNAEAFF. The CDR3 coding sequence is TGTGCCAGCAGCGTTAGTTGGACCGGGAATGCTGAAGCTTTCTTT.

The chain couples TRBV10-3 to TRBJ2-1, with TRBD2 matching 10 bases. Trimming at V came to 10 bases and at J to 7 bases, leaving 10 bases not matched to a gene. Germline V gene lookup returns CDR1 ENHRY and CDR2 SYGVKD. The CDR3 runs to 14 residues. The CDR3 here is CATALAGMRNEQFF. CDR3 DNA: TGTGCCACCGCACTAGCGGGAATGAGGAATGAGCAGTTCTTC.

V is TRBV20-1 and J is TRBJ2-2, with D unclear. The CDR3 runs 14 residues. V dropped 4 bases and J dropped 5 bases, with 14 bases sitting between them. Germline assignment: CDR1 DFQATT and CDR2 SNEGSKA (reference sequence). CDR3 nucleotide sequence: TGCAGTGCTAAAATCGGGTATCAAACCGGGGAGCTGTTTTTT. Protein: CSAKIGYQTGELFF.

V is TRBV27 and J is TRBJ1-2; D might be TRBD1 (5 bases). The CDR3 totals 15 residues. Trimming shortened V by 8 bases and J by 1 base, and 17 bases separated the two germline ends. CDR1 and CDR2 from the germline V gene are MNHEY and SMNVEV (reference sequence). The CDR3 DNA sequence: TGTGCCAGCCGCCTTCAGGGTTTAGGTAACTATGGCTACACCTTC. This encodes CASRLQGLGNYGYTF.

The rearrangement links TRBV7-2 to TRBJ2-1; D is unresolved. The CDR3 is 15 residues long. CDR1 SGHTA and CDR2 FQGNSA come from the germline V gene. V lost 4 bases and J lost 0, with 10 bases in between. The CDR3 sequence is CASSSQLSSYNEQFF. The CDR3 region has the DNA TGTGCCAGCAGCTCACAATTGAGCTCCTACAATGAGCAGTTCTTC.

The chain couples TRBV7-3 to TRBJ2-5; no reliable D call. V shed 5 bases and J shed 4 bases, with 14 bases lying between them. Looked up from germline, CDR1 is SGHTA and CDR2 is FQGTGA. The CDR3 spans 14 residues. DNA for the CDR3: TGTGCCAGCAGCCCCAGGCTCGGATCAGAGACCCAGTACTTC. Translated: CASSPRLGSETQYF.

This clonotype was counted a few times. CDR3 bases: TGTGCCACCAGTGATCTGGGACAGGCTAACACCGGGGAGCTGTTTTTT. Its protein product is CATSDLGQANTGELFF. The gene calls are TRBV24-1 and TRBJ2-2; 8 nucleotides line up with TRBD1. The CDR3 has 16 amino acids. Looked up from germline, CDR1 is KGHDR and CDR2 is SFDVKD. J lost 2 bases, V lost 3 bases, and 4 bases had no gene match.

The V and J genes are TRBV12-3 or TRBV12-4 and TRBJ1-2; D remains ambiguous. Between the trimmed V and J ends, which lost 2 bases and 4 bases, there was a span of 14 bases. This CDR3 has 15 residues. The CDR3 DNA follows: TGTGCCAGCAGTTTATTTGGGCAAACGGGCTATGGCTACACCTTC. Protein product: CASSLFGQTGYGYTF.

The genes are TRBV5-1 and TRBJ2-2; 8 positions match TRBD2. V lost 2 bases to trimming and J lost 3 bases; unmatched junction nucleotides: 12. The CDR3 loop spans 18 amino acids. The germline CDR1 and CDR2 sequences are SGHRS and YFSETQ. CDR3 sequence (DNA): TGCGCCAGCAGCTTCAGCGGGGGCAGTTATATGGACACCGGGGAGCTGTTTTTT. It is translated as CASSFSGGSYMDTGELFF. Together with reference TRBV5-1 and TRBJ2-2, the CDR3 gives the full variable domain: KAGVTQTPRYLIKTRGQQVTLSCSPISGHRSVSWYQQTPGQGLQFLFEYFSETQRNKGNFPGRFSGRQFSNSRSEMNVSTLELGDSALYLCASSFSGGSYMDTGELFFGEGSRLTVL.

This chain connects TRBV29-1 to TRBJ1-1; D gene uncertain. Germline assignment: CDR1 SQVTM and CDR2 ANQGSEA. This CDR3 is 12 amino acids long. Trimming removed 7 bases at V and 6 bases at J, with 15 bases between. CDR3 DNA sequence: TGCAGCGCCGCCGGGGATTTCCCTGAAGCTTTCTTT. This sequence encodes CSAAGDFPEAFF.